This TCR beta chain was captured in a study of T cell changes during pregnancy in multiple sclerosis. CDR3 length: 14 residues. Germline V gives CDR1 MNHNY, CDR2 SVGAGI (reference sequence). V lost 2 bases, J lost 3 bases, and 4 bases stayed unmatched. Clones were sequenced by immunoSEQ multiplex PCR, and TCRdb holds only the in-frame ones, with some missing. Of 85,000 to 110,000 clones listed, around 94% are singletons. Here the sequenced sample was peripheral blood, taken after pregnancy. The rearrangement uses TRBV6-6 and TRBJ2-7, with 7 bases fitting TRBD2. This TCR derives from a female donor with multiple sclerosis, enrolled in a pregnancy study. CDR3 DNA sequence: TGTGCCAGCAGTTACGAGCGGGGTGTCTACGAGCAGTACTTC. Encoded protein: CASSYERGVYEQYF.